The source of this T cell receptor beta chain is a study of blood T cell repertoires in COVID-19. V lost 2 bases, J lost 1 base, and 9 bases stayed unmatched. Germline CDR1 LGHDT, CDR2 YNNKEL (reference sequence). The CDR3 extends over 17 amino acids. Sequenced by immunoSEQ multiplex PCR; TCRdb stores in-frame clones only, minus some. The sample records around 150,000 clones, over 75% being singletons. This clone came up a few times. Participants came from fewer than 25 US areas, aged about 18 to 89 years. The rearrangement links TRBV3-1 (or the pseudogene TRBV3-2) to TRBJ2-5; 8 bases are a match to TRBD2. The specimen sequenced was PBMCs or T cells enriched from blood (not recorded which). The clonotype was recovered from a man aged 45-60 years who had recovered from COVID-19. CDR3 residues: CASSQSWTGGAQETQYF. The CDR3 DNA sequence: TGTGCCAGCAGCCAATCGTGGACGGGAGGGGCCCAAGAGACCCAGTACTTC.